This T cell receptor (beta chain) was recovered during a study of cytomegalovirus exposure and HLA in healthy donors. Study-wide points: A list of around 150 TCR beta chains associated with cytomegalovirus was given.

Repertoires were generated with immunoSEQ multiplex PCR, while TCRdb's copy carries only in-frame clones and drops some. The table includes roughly 60,000 clones, almost 97% detected once. V dropped 5 bases and J dropped 3; count of bases not matched to a gene: 11. The length of the CDR3 is 19 residues. Germline V gene sequence: CDR1 SGHTA, CDR2 FQGNSA. On this clone: Its antigen is unidentified.

This receptor was obtained from a woman aged 18-30 years in good health and CMV-seronegative. The sample consisted of PBMCs. This chain links TRBV7-2 with TRBJ2-2; TRBD2 aligns across 14 bases. The DNA for the CDR3 is TGTGCCAGCAGCCTACCGGGACTAGCGGGAGTCTTGTACACCGGGGAGCTGTTTTTT. Amino acids: CASSLPGLAGVLYTGELFF.